This TCR beta chain appears in the sequencing data of a study of OX40 agonist ivuxolimab in advanced cancers. Some clones are missing from TCRdb's copy, which holds only in-frame ones; the method was immunoSEQ multiplex PCR. This sample yields about 54,000 clones, of which 84% are seen a single time; 1.2% belongs to the top ten. Germline V gene data show CDR1 as SQVTM and CDR2 as ANQGSEA. This CDR3 spans 12 amino acids. V lost 4 bases, J lost 6 bases, and 9 bases lay in between. The starting material was CD4+ or CD8+ T cells sorted from blood, obtained in a trial of the OX40 agonist ivuxolimab. This chain uses TRBV29-1 with TRBJ2-2, with no clear D. The clonotype comes from an adult with an advanced solid tumor such as melanoma, head and neck, liver or kidney cancer. The CDR3 DNA reads as TGCAGCGTTGGTCCTCGAGCCGGGGAGCTGTTTTTT. Protein product: CSVGPRAGELFF.